What follows is one T cell receptor (beta chain) and its context. The sample belongs to a study of cytotoxic CD8 clonotypes in ibrutinib-treated CLL. The V gene's germline CDR1 is SGHTS and CDR2 YDEGEE. This CDR3 has 14 amino acids. Trimming removed 3 bases from V and 3 bases from J, with 11 bases in between. The assay was immunoSEQ multiplex PCR, and TCRdb's table has in-frame clones only and misses some. The sample holds about 140,000 clones; 75% to 85% are singletons and the top ten take approximately 7.6%. The chain recombines TRBV5-8 with TRBJ2-3; TRBD2 is a possible D gene (5 bases). Specimen: PBMCs, collected after 36 months of ibrutinib treatment. The receptor's source is a human donor with chronic lymphocytic leukemia. The CDR3 here is CASSWGRGTDTQYF. In nucleotides, the CDR3 is TGTGCCAGCAGCTGGGGTCGAGGGACAGATACGCAGTATTTT.